This T cell receptor beta chain was sequenced for a study of blood T cell repertoires in COVID-19. About the research overall: Researchers got acute and convalescent COVID-19 samples from the United States, Italy and Spain. In each case, the material was cDNA or gDNA derived from T cells, B-cell-depleted T cells, or PBMCs.

In Seattle, patients joined the study during active infection and were tracked longitudinally. As originally analysed: Reference gene primer amplification yielded estimated nucleated cell counts. TCRdb keeps only in-frame clones here, not all; method: immunoSEQ multiplex PCR. The V and J calls and clone size were taken over from that table, and D and trimming were inferred from the DNA. The table has fewer than 300,000 clones, 84% seen once; the top ten hold 15% to 19%. Trimming removed 10 bases at V and 8 bases at J, with 11 bases between. The CDR3 extends over 11 amino acids. Germline CDR1 is LNHDA and CDR2 is SQIVND (reference sequence).

Material: peripheral blood. The sequence was collected from a person aged 65 to 85 with COVID-19, enrolled during active disease. J is TRBJ2-2 and V is TRBV19; D not resolved. CDR3 bases: TGTGCCACCCGGCGGATTGGGGAGCTGTTTTTT. Protein: CATRRIGELFF.